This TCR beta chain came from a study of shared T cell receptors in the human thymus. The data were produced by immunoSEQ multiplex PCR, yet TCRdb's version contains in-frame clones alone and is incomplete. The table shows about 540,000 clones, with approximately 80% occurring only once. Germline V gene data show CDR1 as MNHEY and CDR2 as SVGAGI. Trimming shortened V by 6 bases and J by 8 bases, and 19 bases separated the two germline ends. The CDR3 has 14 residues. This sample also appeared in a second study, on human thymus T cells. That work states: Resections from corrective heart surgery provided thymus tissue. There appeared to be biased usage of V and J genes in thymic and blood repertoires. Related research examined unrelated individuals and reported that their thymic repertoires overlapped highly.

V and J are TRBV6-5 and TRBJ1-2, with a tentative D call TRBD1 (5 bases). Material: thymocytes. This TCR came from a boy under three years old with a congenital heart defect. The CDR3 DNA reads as TGTGCCAGCAGCCCCCAGATAATATCAGGGGGCTACACCTTC. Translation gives CASSPQIISGGYTF.